The 23 T cell receptor beta chains below come from one sample, sequenced in a study of cytomegalovirus exposure and HLA in healthy donors. The PCR used 60 Vbeta and 13 Jbeta primers. Repertoires were generated with immunoSEQ multiplex PCR, while TCRdb's copy carries only in-frame clones and drops some. The sample shows 120,000 or so clones, around 78% of them seen only once. The sample comprised PBMCs. Receptor source: a woman between 25 and 40 years old in good health and CMV-seronegative.

This clone has just a few counts. The V and J genes are TRBV6-5 and TRBJ2-3, with TRBD2 identical over 9 bases. V shed 8 bases, J shed 4 bases, and the junction held 7 bases outside the gene matches. Germline CDR1 MNHEY, CDR2 SVGAGI. The CDR3 consists of 14 residues. The CDR3 bases are TGTGCCAGCTCTCAGCGGGAGGTATCAGATACGCAGTATTTT. As protein: CASSQREVSDTQYF.

This clone was counted a single time. J is TRBJ2-7 and V is TRBV27, with 10 bases identical to TRBD1. V gave up 6 bases and J gave up 5 bases; unmatched junction bases: 1. Germline V gene data show CDR1 as MNHEY and CDR2 as SMNVEV (reference sequence). This CDR3 is 12 amino acids long. Here the CDR3 DNA reads TGTGCCAGCAGCGGGACAGGGGACGAGCAGTACTTC. Protein: CASSGTGDEQYF.

The chain couples TRBV27 to TRBJ2-2; a weak D match, TRBD2 (6 bases). Germline-derived CDR1 and CDR2 are MNHEY and SMNVEV (reference sequence). The CDR3 extends over 12 amino acids. Trimming removed 5 bases at V and 7 bases at J, with 8 bases between. The CDR3 spells CASSHGGGELFF. The DNA of the CDR3 is TGTGCCAGCAGTCACGGGGGCGGGGAGCTGTTTTTT.

V usage is TRBV10-3 and J usage is TRBJ1-1, with 8 nucleotides matching TRBD1. The CDR3 has 14 residues. V lost 7 bases, J lost 1 base, and 5 bases stayed unmatched. Germline V lookup: CDR1 ENHRY, CDR2 SYGVKD. CDR3 region: CAITWDRRNTEAFF. The DNA of the CDR3 is TGTGCCATCACCTGGGACAGGAGGAACACTGAAGCTTTCTTT.

The rearrangement joins TRBV2 to TRBJ2-2, with TRBD2 as a possible D gene (6 bases). Per germline, CDR1 SNHLY and CDR2 FYNNEI. Trimming pared 3 bases from V and 4 bases from J, leaving 12 bases between. The CDR3 is made up of 15 amino acids. CDR3 in amino acids: CASSEWAGFTGELFF. CDR3 DNA sequence: TGTGCCAGCAGTGAGTGGGCGGGGTTCACCGGGGAGCTGTTTTTT.

J is TRBJ1-5 and V is TRBV2; possible D gene TRBD1, 5 bases. The CDR3 has 16 residues. Germline V gene data show CDR1 as SNHLY and CDR2 as FYNNEI. The V end lost 5 bases, the J end lost 3 bases, and 17 bases lay between the germline ends. CDR3 in DNA: TGTGCCAGCAGTATCGGGGCAGGCGGGGTCAATCAGCCCCAGCATTTT. Translation gives CASSIGAGGVNQPQHF.

The genes are TRBV10-3 and TRBJ2-1; 9 positions agree with TRBD2. There are 15 residues in the CDR3. J lost 8 bases, V lost 0 bases, and 5 bases had no gene match. Germline V gives CDR1 ENHRY, CDR2 SYGVKD. CDR3 DNA: TGTGCCATCAGTGAGTCTAGCGGGAGTTCCTATGAGCAGTTCTTC. Translation gives CAISESSGSSYEQFF.

This rearrangement joins TRBV7-6 to TRBJ1-1, with D unresolved. The CDR3 extends over 13 amino acids. The V gene's germline CDR1 is SGHVS and CDR2 FNYEAQ. Trimming pared 2 bases from V and 1 base from J, leaving 5 bases between. The CDR3: CASSLNRNTEAFF. The CDR3, as DNA: TGTGCCAGCAGCTTAAACAGGAACACTGAAGCTTTCTTT.

This clone was observed once. This rearrangement joins TRBV29-1 to TRBJ2-1; 9 bases map to TRBD2. With 4 bases clipped from V and 9 bases from J, the junction kept 16 bases outside the gene matches. Per germline, CDR1 SQVTM and CDR2 ANQGSEA. This CDR3 spans 16 amino acids. For the CDR3, the DNA is TGCAGCGTTGTGGATAGCGGGAGTGGGGGGGCCTCTGAGCAGTTCTTC. This encodes CSVVDSGSGGASEQFF.

This clone has a handful of counts. The CDR3 protein is CASNSGNYNEQFF. The DNA for the CDR3 is TGCGCCAGCAATAGCGGAAACTACAATGAGCAGTTCTTC. V usage is TRBV10-1 and J usage is TRBJ2-1; possible D gene TRBD2, 6 bases. In germline, CDR1 is WNHNN, CDR2 SYGVQD (reference sequence). V shed 7 bases and J shed 3 bases, with 10 bases lying between them. The CDR3 consists of 13 residues.

V is TRBV7-8 and J is TRBJ2-1, with 9 bases fitting TRBD2. The CDR3 is made up of 14 amino acids. The germline V gene has CDR1 SGHVS and CDR2 FQNEAQ. V lost 1 base, J lost 14 bases, and 9 bases stayed unmatched. The CDR3 region has the DNA TGTGCCAGCAGCTTAGAGCCGGCGGGAGGGGGAAAGTTCTTC. Its protein product is CASSLEPAGGGKFF. Full variable domain (rest looked up from reference TRBV7-8 and TRBJ2-1): GAGVSQSPRYKVAKRGQDVALRCDPISGHVSLFWYQQALGQGPEFLTYFQNEAQLDKSGLPSDRFFAERPEGSVSTLKIQRTQQEDSAVYLCASSLEPAGGGKFFGPGTRLTVL.

V is TRBV19 and J is TRBJ2-7, with D tentatively TRBD1 (5 bases). Per the germline V gene, CDR1 is LNHDA and CDR2 is SQIVND (reference sequence). The CDR3 has 13 residues. Trimming shortened V by 4 bases and J by 4 bases, and 11 bases separated the two germline ends. The CDR3 reads CASSTTGFYEQYF. CDR3 DNA: TGTGCCAGTAGTACCACAGGATTTTACGAGCAGTACTTC.

The rearrangement links TRBV5-6 to TRBJ1-5; D is possibly TRBD1 (6 bases). This CDR3 has 14 amino acids. Germline V lookup: CDR1 SGHDT, CDR2 YYEEEE. V was pared by 5 bases and J by 5 bases, with 14 bases between. CDR3: CASSYGQTDQPQHF. CDR3 nucleotide sequence: TGTGCCAGCAGTTACGGACAGACCGATCAGCCCCAGCATTTT.

V is TRBV7-9 and J is TRBJ2-4, with TRBD1 identical over 9 bases. CDR3 length: 16 residues. The germline V gene encodes CDR1 SEHNR and CDR2 FQNEAQ (reference sequence). J gave up 6 bases and V 4 bases, and 10 bases lay outside the gene matches. Here the CDR3 reads CASSSSVWDRVNIQYF. The CDR3 DNA is TGTGCCAGCAGCTCCTCCGTTTGGGACAGGGTAAACATTCAGTACTTC.

Remarks on this clone: This sample also contains other DNA sequences that code for the same CDR3. CDR3 amino acids: CSVATSSYNEQFF. The DNA for the CDR3 is TGCAGCGTTGCTACTAGCTCCTACAATGAGCAGTTCTTC. The chain uses TRBV29-1 and TRBJ2-1, with TRBD2 as a possible D gene (5 bases). The ends were cut back, 4 bases at V and 0 bases at J, with 7 bases in the middle. This CDR3 has 13 amino acids. Germline CDR1 and CDR2: SQVTM and ANQGSEA.

The chain links TRBV12-2 to TRBJ1-5; no DNA check was done on the table's D call, TRBD1. TRBV12-2 is reported as a pseudogene. The CDR3 covers 19 residues. CDR3 sequence (DNA): TGTGCAAGTCGCTTAGCCCCACAGGGTTACATCGTGAGCAATCAGCCCCAGCATTTT. Its protein is CASRLAPQGYIVSNQPQHF.

This rearrangement joins TRBV28 to TRBJ1-2; D may be TRBD1 (6 bases). The germline CDR1 and CDR2 sequences are MDHEN and SYDVKM. The CDR3 totals 17 residues. Trimming stripped 4 bases from V and 0 bases from J, with 18 bases between. The CDR3 protein is CASSYRRRQVANYGYTF. The CDR3 DNA sequence: TGTGCCAGCAGTTATCGGCGTCGACAGGTAGCTAACTATGGCTACACCTTC.

The chain recombines TRBV7-2 with TRBJ1-5; D gene unclear. V was shortened by 5 bases and J by 0 bases, with 8 bases between the two germline ends. The CDR3 length is 14 residues. Germline values: CDR1 SGHTA, CDR2 FQGNSA. The chain's CDR3 is CASSPGGSNQPQHF. The DNA of the CDR3 is TGTGCCAGCAGCCCGGGAGGTAGCAATCAGCCCCAGCATTTT.

This clone was observed a handful of times. In nucleotides, the CDR3 is TGTGCCACCAGCAGAGATCCTGACAGTGAAGCTTTCTTT. Translation gives CATSRDPDSEAFF. V usage is TRBV15 and J usage is TRBJ1-1, with D possibly being TRBD1 (5 bases). Germline CDR1 reads LNHNV; CDR2 reads YYDKDF (reference sequence). CDR3 size: 13 residues. Trimming pared 0 bases from V and 7 bases from J, leaving 9 bases between.

J is TRBJ2-3 and V is TRBV7-6, with 11 bases lining up with TRBD2. The CDR3 runs 17 residues. Germline CDR1 reads SGHVS; CDR2 reads FNYEAQ. Unmatched junction bases numbered 5, after V lost 1 base and J lost 2 bases. For the CDR3, the DNA is TGTGCCAGCAGCTTAGAGACTAGCGGGGTTTACACAGATACGCAGTATTTT. Translation gives CASSLETSGVYTDTQYF.

J is TRBJ1-1 and V is TRBV6-5; perhaps TRBD1 as D (5 bases). The CDR3 spans 12 residues. The ends were cut back, 10 bases at V and 4 bases at J, with 13 bases in the middle. The germline CDR1 and CDR2 sequences are MNHEY and SVGAGI. The CDR3 nucleotides are TGTGCCACCCACCTAGGGGTCACTGAAGCTTTCTTT. Translation: CATHLGVTEAFF.

This chain joins TRBV4-3 and TRBJ1-2; unclear D gene. The V gene's germline CDR1 is LGHNA and CDR2 YSLEER. V was cut by 3 bases and J by 4 bases, with 12 bases left in between. The CDR3 runs to 14 residues. The CDR3 nucleotides are TGCGCCAGCAGCCAGTCCACAACTAGCTATGGCTACACCTTC. Protein product: CASSQSTTSYGYTF.

The chain has TRBV28 and TRBJ2-7; the D is unclear. This CDR3 is 14 amino acids long. With 5 bases removed from V and 2 bases from J, the gap between germline ends came to 13 bases. Germline V gives CDR1 MDHEN, CDR2 SYDVKM. The CDR3: CASSPRPSPYEQYF. In DNA form, the CDR3 reads TGTGCCAGCAGTCCCCGCCCCAGTCCCTACGAGCAGTACTTC.